The source of this T cell receptor (beta chain) is a study of a mutant IDH1 vaccine in newly diagnosed glioma. Study details: Vaccination followed radiotherapy alone by 4-6 weeks, or accompanied temozolomide cycles. Previous treatment comprised radiotherapy, temozolomide, or both, mostly both.

Method: immunoSEQ multiplex PCR; TCRdb's copy keeps in-frame clones and lacks some. The repertoire consists of 35,000 to 45,000 clones, with roughly nine tenths occurring once and the leading ten covering approximately 1.6%. Note on this clone: The antigen remains undetermined.

Study-wide points: Vaccine-induced immune responses occurred in roughly 95% of patients.

The V end was cut by 3 bases, the J end by 0 bases, with 8 bases between. There are 14 residues in the CDR3. The germline V gene has CDR1 KGHSH and CDR2 LQKENI. The time point: week 35, safety follow-up. Doses of 300 ug of mutant IDH1 20-mer peptide were given with topical imiquimod. Here the sequenced sample was PBMCs, taken from a glioma patient whose treatment included an IDH1 peptide vaccine. V is TRBV18 and J is TRBJ1-1; no clear D gene. The receptor was derived from a man aged 40-50 years with glioma. Here the CDR3 DNA reads TGTGCCAGCTCACCCGACGGTATGAACACTGAAGCTTTCTTT. It encodes CASSPDGMNTEAFF.